This T cell receptor beta chain is from a study of CD8+ T cells in alopecia areata. Overall study findings and caveats: There were also resident alphabeta T cells of normal skin sequenced in scalp samples.

cDNA prepared by RNA extraction and subsequent reverse transcription served as the template for sequencing. Measured with immunoSEQ multiplex PCR; TCRdb has only the in-frame clones, and not every one. The sample shows 150,000 to 200,000 clones, 67% of them seen only once. CD4+ and CD8+ T cells were sorted from PBMCs stained for CD3, CD4 and CD8. This clone appeared a few times. Antigen: not known. The same CDR3 also results from other DNA sequences found in this sample. The sequence was collected from a human donor with alopecia areata. Specimen: CD8+ T cells sorted from blood, collected at week 0.

The chain's CDR3 is CASSIGDQPQHF. Here the CDR3 DNA reads TGTGCCAGTAGCATCGGGGATCAGCCCCAGCATTTT. This chain uses TRBV19 with TRBJ1-5; D is uncertain. Germline V gives CDR1 LNHDA, CDR2 SQIVND (reference sequence). CDR3 length: 12 residues. Trimming took 6 bases from V and 5 from J, leaving 8 bases between them.